This TCR beta chain is from a study of T cell clonality in common variable immunodeficiency. Broader study findings: TCRbeta clonality was increased in CVID versus healthy controls. CVID subjects shared fewer TCRbeta clones than healthy controls did. In common variable immunodeficiency, TCR beta chains reportedly carried fewer deletions and N-nucleotide insertions. CVID patient heterogeneity limited repertoire-clinical complication correlations.

Method: immunoSEQ multiplex PCR; TCRdb's copy keeps in-frame clones and lacks some. The sample holds around 47,000 clones, and no clone turns up only once. The CDR3 covers 14 residues. Looked up from germline, CDR1 is MNHEY and CDR2 is SVGEGT. Trimming took 0 bases from V and 5 from J, leaving 5 bases between them. This clone was counted at least ten times. The antigen is undetermined. The read finishes 3 residues shy of the CDR3 end, and the germline J gene is used to complete it. The rearrangement joins TRBV6-2 or TRBV6-3 to TRBJ1-6, with D unresolved. Sequencing was done on a sample of peripheral blood mononuclear cells. The TCR was taken from a person between 18 and 69 years old in good health. This CDR3 reads CASSYSLDNSPLHF. The CDR3 DNA, read in part, is TGTGCCAGCAGTTACTCACTGGATAATTCACCC.